This TCR beta chain originates from a study of cytomegalovirus exposure and HLA in healthy donors. In the PCR, 60 Vbeta and 13 Jbeta primers were used. Assay used: immunoSEQ multiplex PCR; TCRdb lists only in-frame clones, some missing. The sample lists 60,000 to 85,000 clones, about 78% occurring once. V lost 4 bases, J lost 6 bases, and 9 bases stayed unmatched. From germline, CDR1 is SGHTA and CDR2 FQGTGA. The CDR3 consists of 16 residues. The gene calls are TRBV7-3 and TRBJ2-2, with 9 bases that match TRBD2. Sequenced sample: PBMCs. The receptor was isolated from a middle-aged man in good health and CMV-seronegative. Written as DNA, the CDR3 is TGTGCCAGCAGCTCGTTAGCGGGAGAAGGAGCCGGGGAGCTGTTTTTT. It is translated as CASSSLAGEGAGELFF.